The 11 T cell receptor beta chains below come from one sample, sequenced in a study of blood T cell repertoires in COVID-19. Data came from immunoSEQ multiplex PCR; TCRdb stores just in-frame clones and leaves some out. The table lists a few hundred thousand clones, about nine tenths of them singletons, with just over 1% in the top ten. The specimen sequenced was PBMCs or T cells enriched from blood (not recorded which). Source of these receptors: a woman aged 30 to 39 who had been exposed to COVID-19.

The CDR3 reads CSVEGPLSGNTIYF. The CDR3 nucleotides are TGCAGCGTTGAAGGGCCCCTCTCTGGAAACACCATATATTTT. J is TRBJ1-3 and V is TRBV29-1; no firm D call. Trimming took 1 base from V and 0 from J, leaving 7 bases between them. Germline CDR1 is SQVTM and CDR2 is ANQGSEA. The CDR3 consists of 14 residues. Full variable domain (remainder filled in from reference TRBV29-1 and TRBJ1-3): SAVISQKPSRDICQRGTSLTIQCQVDSQVTMMFWYRQQPGQSLTLIATANQGSEATYESGFVIDKFPISRPNLTFSTLTVSNMSPEDSSIYLCSVEGPLSGNTIYFGEGSWLTVV.

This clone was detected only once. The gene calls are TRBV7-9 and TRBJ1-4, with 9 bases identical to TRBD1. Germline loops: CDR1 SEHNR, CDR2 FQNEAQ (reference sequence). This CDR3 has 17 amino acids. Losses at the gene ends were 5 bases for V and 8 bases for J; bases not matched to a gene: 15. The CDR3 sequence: CASSPRTNRGRREKLFF. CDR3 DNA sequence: TGTGCCAGCAGCCCACGGACCAACAGGGGGCGTCGGGAAAAACTGTTTTTT.

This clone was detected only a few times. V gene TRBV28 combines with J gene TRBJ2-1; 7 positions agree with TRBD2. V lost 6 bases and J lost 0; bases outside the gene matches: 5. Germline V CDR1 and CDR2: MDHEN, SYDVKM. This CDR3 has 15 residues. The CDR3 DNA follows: TGTGCCAGCAGACTAGCGTTCAGCTCCTACAATGAGCAGTTCTTC. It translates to CASRLAFSSYNEQFF.

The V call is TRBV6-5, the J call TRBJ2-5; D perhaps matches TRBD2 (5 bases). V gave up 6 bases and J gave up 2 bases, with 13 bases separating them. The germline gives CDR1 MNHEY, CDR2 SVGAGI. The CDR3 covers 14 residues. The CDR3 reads CASRPPGSQETQYF. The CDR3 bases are TGTGCCAGCAGGCCCCCGGGGTCACAAGAGACCCAGTACTTC.

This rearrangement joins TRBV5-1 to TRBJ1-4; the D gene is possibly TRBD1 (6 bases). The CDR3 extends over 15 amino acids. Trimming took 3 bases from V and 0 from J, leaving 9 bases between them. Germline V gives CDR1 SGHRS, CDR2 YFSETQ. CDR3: CASSYGQSTNEKLFF. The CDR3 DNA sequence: TGCGCCAGCAGCTATGGACAGTCAACTAATGAAAAACTGTTTTTT.

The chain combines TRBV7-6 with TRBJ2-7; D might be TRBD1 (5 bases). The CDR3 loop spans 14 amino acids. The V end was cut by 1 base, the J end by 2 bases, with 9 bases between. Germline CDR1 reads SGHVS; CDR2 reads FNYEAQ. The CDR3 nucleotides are TGTGCCAGCAGCTTAGAGGCAGGGCCCTACGAGCAGTACTTC. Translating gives CASSLEAGPYEQYF.

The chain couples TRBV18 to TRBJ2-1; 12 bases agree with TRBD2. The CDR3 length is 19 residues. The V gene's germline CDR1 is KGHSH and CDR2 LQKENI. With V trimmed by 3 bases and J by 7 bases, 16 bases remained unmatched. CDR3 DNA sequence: TGTGCCAGCTCACCGGTGTCGCGACTAGCGGGAGTTTTGGGTAATGAGCAGTTCTTC. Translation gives CASSPVSRLAGVLGNEQFF.

As DNA, the CDR3 is TGTGCCAGCGTCTCAGAGGTTAATTCACCCCTCCACTTT. Translated: CASVSEVNSPLHF. The gene calls are TRBV28 and TRBJ1-6; D gene uncertain. This CDR3 is built from 13 residues. CDR1 is MDHEN, CDR2 SYDVKM, per germline. Trimming pared 8 bases from V and 6 bases from J, leaving 11 bases between.

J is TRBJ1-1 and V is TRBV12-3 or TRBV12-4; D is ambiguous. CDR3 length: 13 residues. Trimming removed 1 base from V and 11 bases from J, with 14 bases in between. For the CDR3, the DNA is TGTGCCAGCAGTTTAGTTCAAGGAGGTTACGCTTTCTTT. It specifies CASSLVQGGYAFF.

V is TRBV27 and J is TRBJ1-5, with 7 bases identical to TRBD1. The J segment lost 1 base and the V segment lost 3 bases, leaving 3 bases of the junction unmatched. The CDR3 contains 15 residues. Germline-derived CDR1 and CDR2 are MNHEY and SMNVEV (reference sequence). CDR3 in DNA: TGTGCCAGCAGTTTCGCGACAGGGAGCAATCAGCCCCAGCATTTT. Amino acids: CASSFATGSNQPQHF.

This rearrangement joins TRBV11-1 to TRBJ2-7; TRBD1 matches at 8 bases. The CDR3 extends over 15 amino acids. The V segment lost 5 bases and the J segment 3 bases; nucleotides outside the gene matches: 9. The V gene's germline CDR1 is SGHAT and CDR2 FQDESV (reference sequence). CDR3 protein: CASSPQQGAIYEQYF. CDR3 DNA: TGTGCCAGCAGCCCCCAGCAGGGGGCAATCTACGAGCAGTACTTC.